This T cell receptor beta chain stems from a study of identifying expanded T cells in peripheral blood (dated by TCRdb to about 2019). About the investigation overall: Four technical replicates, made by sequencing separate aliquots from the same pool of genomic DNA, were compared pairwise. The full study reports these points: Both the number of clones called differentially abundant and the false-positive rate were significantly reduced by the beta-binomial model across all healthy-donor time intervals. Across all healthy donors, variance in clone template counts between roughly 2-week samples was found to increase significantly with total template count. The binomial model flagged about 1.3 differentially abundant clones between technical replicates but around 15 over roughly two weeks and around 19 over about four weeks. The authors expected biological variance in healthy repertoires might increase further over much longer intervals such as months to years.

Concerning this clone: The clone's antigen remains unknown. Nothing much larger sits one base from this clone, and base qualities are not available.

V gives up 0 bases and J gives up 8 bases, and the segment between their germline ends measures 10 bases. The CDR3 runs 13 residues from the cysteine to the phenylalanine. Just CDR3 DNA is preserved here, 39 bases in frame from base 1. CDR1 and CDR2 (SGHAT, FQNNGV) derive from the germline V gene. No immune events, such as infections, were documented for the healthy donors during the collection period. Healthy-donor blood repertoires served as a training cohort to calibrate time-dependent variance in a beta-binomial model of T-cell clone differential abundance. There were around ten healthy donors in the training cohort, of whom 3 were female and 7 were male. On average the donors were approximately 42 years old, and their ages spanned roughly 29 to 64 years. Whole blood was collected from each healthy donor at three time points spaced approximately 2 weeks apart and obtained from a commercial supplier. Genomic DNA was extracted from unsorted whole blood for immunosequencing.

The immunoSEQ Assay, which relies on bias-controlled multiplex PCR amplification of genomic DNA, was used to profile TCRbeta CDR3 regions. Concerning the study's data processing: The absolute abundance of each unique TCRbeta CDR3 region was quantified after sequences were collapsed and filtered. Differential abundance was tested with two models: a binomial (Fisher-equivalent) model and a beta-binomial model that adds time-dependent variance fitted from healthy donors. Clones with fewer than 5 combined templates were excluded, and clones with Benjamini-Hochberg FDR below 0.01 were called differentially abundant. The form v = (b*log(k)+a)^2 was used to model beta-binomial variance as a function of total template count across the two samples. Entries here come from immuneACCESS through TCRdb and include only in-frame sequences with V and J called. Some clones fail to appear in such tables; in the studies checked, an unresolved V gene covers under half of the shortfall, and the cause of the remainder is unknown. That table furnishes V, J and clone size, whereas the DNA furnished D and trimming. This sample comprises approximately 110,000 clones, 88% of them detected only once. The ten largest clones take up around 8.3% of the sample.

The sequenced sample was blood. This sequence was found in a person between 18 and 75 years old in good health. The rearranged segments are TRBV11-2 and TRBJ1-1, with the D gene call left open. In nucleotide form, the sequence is TGTGCCAGCAGCTTAGATCTTGGTGGGGAAGCTTTCTTT. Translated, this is CASSLDLGGEAFF.